A single sample gave rise to the 22 T cell receptor beta chains below, sequenced in a study of T-cell reconstitution after alpha-beta-depleted transplantation in children. This sample's TCRbeta library carried unique molecular identifier barcodes. Each CDR3 protein is one row after TCRdb ran MiXCR on the PCR reads. The sample lists about 540,000 distinct CDR3 sequences; about 16% were seen once. This specimen consisted of PBMCs from the stem cell graft donor, obtained from the stem cell graft. Receptors originate from a human donor who donated a stem cell graft to a child with acute lymphoblastic leukemia.

The genes are TRBV5-1 and TRBJ2-7; D not certain. V was shortened by 4 bases and J by 4 bases, with 15 bases between the two germline ends. The V gene's germline CDR1 is SGHRS and CDR2 YFSETQ. This CDR3 has 14 residues. This CDR3 reads CASSPPEWDYEQYF. Written as DNA, the CDR3 is TGCGCCAGCAGCCCACCCGAGTGGGATTACGAGCAGTACTTC.

This clonotype has only a few counts. The chain couples TRBV7-9 to TRBJ2-2; 7 nucleotides agree with TRBD1. Per the germline V gene, CDR1 is SEHNR and CDR2 is FQNEAQ (reference sequence). The trim removed 7 bases at V and 2 bases at J, leaving 7 bases unmatched. The CDR3 contains 15 residues. This CDR3 is CASILRGPNTGELFF. The CDR3 region has the DNA TGTGCCAGCATTTTGAGGGGGCCAAACACCGGGGAGCTGTTTTTT.

This clonotype was observed a handful of times. The chain recombines TRBV5-1 with TRBJ2-5; D is unresolved. The CDR3 has 16 amino acids. The V and J ends lost 1 base and 2 bases respectively, with 15 bases between them. CDR1 SGHRS and CDR2 YFSETQ come from the germline V gene. This CDR3 reads CASSLQSDLQQETQYF. In DNA, the CDR3 is TGCGCCAGCAGCTTGCAGAGCGACCTACAACAAGAGACCCAGTACTTC.

The J gene is TRBJ1-1, the V gene TRBV6-1; D is unresolved. CDR1 and CDR2 (germline): MNHNS, SASEGT. Trimming cost V 10 bases and J 0 bases, with 18 bases left between them. CDR3 length: 15 residues. CDR3 coding DNA: TGTGCCACACAGTCCAGGATAAAGTTGAACACTGAAGCTTTCTTT. This gives the protein CATQSRIKLNTEAFF.

This clonotype was observed a few times. The chain employs TRBV24-1 and TRBJ2-1, with D perhaps TRBD2 (6 bases). Germline V lookup: CDR1 KGHDR, CDR2 SFDVKD. The length of the CDR3 is 12 residues. V was shortened by 3 bases and J by 8 bases, with 7 bases between the two germline ends. The CDR3 DNA sequence: TGTGCCACCAGTGATGGAGGGCATGAGCAGTTCTTC. It encodes CATSDGGHEQFF.

This clonotype has a handful of counts. V is TRBV10-3 and J is TRBJ2-1; 8 positions agree with TRBD2. The CDR3 covers 14 residues. The V gene end was trimmed by 5 bases and the J gene end by 10 bases; junction bases not matched to a gene: 10. CDR1 ENHRY and CDR2 SYGVKD come from the germline V gene. The chain's CDR3 is CAISKRGSGNEQFF. The CDR3, as DNA: TGTGCCATCAGTAAAAGGGGTAGCGGGAACGAGCAGTTCTTC.

J is TRBJ1-5 and V is TRBV27, with 10 nucleotides matching TRBD1. The length of the CDR3 is 15 residues. The V gene end was trimmed by 7 bases and the J gene end by 7 bases; junction bases not matched to a gene: 10. Germline V gives CDR1 MNHEY, CDR2 SMNVEV (reference sequence). The DNA of the CDR3 is TGTGCCAGCAAGGATCGACAGGGGGCAGGACAGCCCCAGCATTTT. Its translation: CASKDRQGAGQPQHF.

This clonotype was recorded a few times. V usage is TRBV11-1 and J usage is TRBJ1-5, with TRBD1 matching over 11 bases. The V and J ends lost 0 bases and 0 bases, in that order; junction bases with no gene match: 7. Germline CDR1 is SGHAT and CDR2 is FQDESV (reference sequence). This CDR3 contains 19 residues. The CDR3, as DNA: TGTGCCAGCAGCTTAGCCCCGGGACAGGGGGACTATAGCAATCAGCCCCAGCATTTT. Its translation: CASSLAPGQGDYSNQPQHF. The whole variable domain, remainder taken from reference TRBV11-1 and TRBJ1-5, is EAEVAQSPRYKITEKSQAVAFWCDPISGHATLYWYRQILGQGPELLVQFQDESVVDDSQLPKDRFSAERLKGVDSTLKIQPAELGDSAMYLCASSLAPGQGDYSNQPQHFGDGTRLSIL.

This clonotype was picked up a small number of times. V usage is TRBV19 and J usage is TRBJ1-1; D gene unclear. The CDR3 runs to 10 residues. The germline gives CDR1 LNHDA, CDR2 SQIVND (reference sequence). The ends were cut back, 5 bases at V and 6 bases at J, with 4 bases in the middle. CDR3 nucleotides: TGTGCCAGTAGTGCGGCTGAAGCTTTCTTT. Protein product: CASSAAEAFF. The full variable domain, rest sourced from reference TRBV19 and TRBJ1-1, is DGGITQSPKYLFRKEGQNVTLSCEQNLNHDAMYWYRQDPGQGLRLIYYSQIVNDFQKGDIAEGYSVSREKKESFPLTVTSAQKNPTAFYLCASSAAEAFFGQGTRLTVV.

V gene TRBV5-5 combines with J gene TRBJ2-3, with TRBD2 as a possible D gene (5 bases). Trimming removed 3 bases from V and 9 bases from J, with 8 bases in between. The V gene's germline CDR1 is SGHKS and CDR2 YYEKEE (reference sequence). This CDR3 spans 11 amino acids. CDR3 coding DNA: TGTGCCAGCAGCTCGGCTAGCACGCAGTATTTT. It codes for CASSSASTQYF.

This chain links TRBV20-1 with TRBJ2-3, with D perhaps TRBD1 (6 bases). This CDR3 comprises 18 residues. The V end lost 1 base, the J end lost 1 base, and 21 bases lay between the germline ends. The germline V gene encodes CDR1 DFQATT and CDR2 SNEGSKA (reference sequence). DNA of the CDR3: TGCAGTGCTAGAGCACTGAACTGGACAGTCTCCGGCACAGATACGCAGTATTTT. Translation: CSARALNWTVSGTDTQYF.

As for this clonotype: A read error may be the cause here, since a much bigger clone is one base away. V usage is TRBV5-1 and J usage is TRBJ2-5, with 10 bases that match TRBD1. The CDR3 runs 14 residues. Trimming at V came to 3 bases and at J to 3 bases, leaving 2 bases not matched to a gene. Germline lookup yields CDR1 SGHRS and CDR2 YFSETQ. The CDR3 here is CASSWGTGEETQYF. CDR3 sequence (DNA): TGCGCCAGCAGCTGGGGGACAGGGGAAGAGACCCAGTACTTC.

CDR3 region: CASSPAGNNQPQHF. The CDR3 coding sequence is TGTGCCAGCAGCCCGGCCGGCAACAATCAGCCCCAGCATTTT. The chain employs TRBV12-3 or TRBV12-4 and TRBJ1-5, with D unclear. The CDR3 is 14 amino acids. V was trimmed by 6 bases and J by 3 bases, leaving 12 bases between them.

This chain uses TRBV5-1 with TRBJ1-1; D might be TRBD1 (5 bases). This CDR3 comprises 11 residues. Germline V gene data show CDR1 as SGHRS and CDR2 as YFSETQ. V lost 3 bases, J lost 6 bases, and 6 bases lay in between. The CDR3 loop reads CASSWGAEAFF. In nucleotides, the CDR3 is TGCGCCAGCAGCTGGGGGGCTGAAGCTTTCTTT.

This clonotype has at least ten counts. This sequence joins TRBV20-1 and TRBJ2-3, with TRBD2 matching 12 bases. Per germline, CDR1 DFQATT and CDR2 SNEGSKA (reference sequence). J was trimmed by 1 base and V by 5 bases; bases with no gene match: 1. The CDR3 covers 14 residues. Here the CDR3 DNA reads TGCAGTGCTCGACTAGCGGGGGGCACAGATACGCAGTATTTT. This codes for CSARLAGGTDTQYF.

In this sample, this clonotype turned up a few times. The chain carries TRBV7-9 and TRBJ1-2, with TRBD1 identical over 10 bases. The germline CDR1 and CDR2 sequences are SEHNR and FQNEAQ (reference sequence). V lost 4 bases, J lost 3 bases, and 5 bases stayed unmatched. This CDR3 contains 15 residues. CDR3: CASSSGTGEHYGYTF. CDR3 nucleotide sequence: TGTGCCAGCAGCTCCGGGACAGGGGAGCACTATGGCTACACCTTC.

This clonotype was counted only a few times. The chain carries TRBV6-7 and TRBJ1-4, with D uncertain. TRBV6-7 is classed as an ORF, of uncertain function. Trimming shortened V by 6 bases and J by 0 bases, and 11 bases separated the two germline ends. The CDR3 length is 15 residues. The CDR3, as DNA: TGTGCCAGCAGCTCCGGGCGGACAACTAATGAAAAACTGTTTTTT. Amino acid sequence: CASSSGRTTNEKLFF.

CDR3 sequence reads: CATSPGTTDIQYF. Here the CDR3 DNA reads TGTGCCACCTCACCCGGGACTACAGACATTCAGTACTTC. V usage is TRBV10-3 and J usage is TRBJ2-4, with 7 bases that match TRBD2. The J segment lost 8 bases and the V segment lost 10 bases, leaving 11 bases of the junction unmatched. The CDR3 is made up of 13 amino acids. Germline V gives CDR1 ENHRY, CDR2 SYGVKD.

A few counts support this clonotype. V and J are TRBV7-9 and TRBJ2-5, with a weak D call TRBD2 (6 bases). In germline, CDR1 is SEHNR, CDR2 FQNEAQ (reference sequence). The CDR3 is made up of 15 amino acids. Trimming took off 3 bases at V and 4 bases at J, with 15 bases between the two ends. CDR3 DNA sequence: TGTGCCAGCAGCTTGGGACTCCCTGAGGGAGAGACCCAGTACTTC. It is translated as CASSLGLPEGETQYF.

Details on this clonotype: A read error may explain this, as a much larger clone is one base away. V is TRBV2 and J is TRBJ2-1; D unresolved. Germline CDR1 is SNHLY and CDR2 is FYNNEI. Trimming shortened V by 3 bases and J by 4 bases, and 7 bases separated the two germline ends. CDR3 length equals 13 residues. The CDR3 DNA follows: TGTGCCAGCAGTGATGTGGATTACAATGAGCAGTTCTTC. Its protein is CASSDVDYNEQFF.

The chain joins TRBV29-1 to TRBJ2-2; D is undetermined. CDR3 length: 15 amino acids. Per germline, CDR1 SQVTM and CDR2 ANQGSEA. The V end was cut by 0 bases, the J end by 2 bases, with 10 bases between. The CDR3 protein is CSVEEFGGNTGELFF. The CDR3 coding sequence is TGCAGCGTTGAAGAGTTTGGCGGTAACACCGGGGAGCTGTTTTTT.

The chain has TRBV4-1 and TRBJ2-7; 12 bases match TRBD2. This CDR3 comprises 19 residues. J was trimmed by 2 bases and V by 0 bases; bases with no gene match: 11. Germline-derived CDR1 and CDR2 are MGHRA and YSYEKL. The CDR3 DNA is TGCGCCAGCAGCCAAGATGAGGCTAGCGGGAGGGCCGCGCCCTACGAGCAGTACTTC. Amino acids: CASSQDEASGRAAPYEQYF.